This T cell receptor beta chain was recovered during a study of shared clonotypes between healthy human individuals. This clone was found a few times. This CDR3 has 16 residues. Deletions cut 6 bases from V and 3 bases from J, with 21 bases between. The germline gives CDR1 KGHSH, CDR2 LQKENI. Profiling relied on immunoSEQ multiplex PCR, and the TCRdb table lists in-frame clones only, not all of them. The sample holds around 720,000 clones, 73% seen once. Sequencing was performed on memory CD4+ T cells sorted from blood. Subset meaning: CD45RA-negative fraction. This sequence originates from a woman aged 30 to 39 in good health. This chain joins TRBV18 and TRBJ2-7, with D possibly being TRBD2 (8 bases). CDR3 DNA: TGTGCCAGCTCGCACCCGGGGGGGACAGCCCTCTACGAGCAGTACTTC. It encodes CASSHPGGTALYEQYF.